The 17 T cell receptor beta chains listed next were all sequenced from one sample in a study of OX40 agonist ivuxolimab in advanced cancers. Repertoires were generated with immunoSEQ multiplex PCR, while TCRdb's copy carries only in-frame clones and drops some. The repertoire has around 150,000 clones, 94% of them found once; the top ten carry 0.3% to 0.35%. Sequenced here: CD4+ or CD8+ T cells sorted from blood, sampled in a trial of the OX40 agonist ivuxolimab. The receptors were sampled from an adult with an advanced solid tumor such as melanoma, head and neck, liver or kidney cancer.

The rearrangement links TRBV7-3 to TRBJ2-1; 7 nucleotides agree with TRBD1. Looked up from germline, CDR1 is SGHTA and CDR2 is FQGTGA. The V gene end was trimmed by 5 bases and the J gene end by 4 bases; junction bases not matched to a gene: 8. CDR3 size: 15 residues. The CDR3, as DNA: TGTGCCAGCAGCCTTGACTACAGGGGATACAATGAGCAGTTCTTC. Translation: CASSLDYRGYNEQFF.

The genes are TRBV5-5 and TRBJ2-7; a possible D gene is TRBD2 (5 bases). The CDR3 has 14 residues. Germline V lookup: CDR1 SGHKS, CDR2 YYEKEE (reference sequence). Trimming left V 6 bases short and J 2 bases short, with 15 bases between. The CDR3 bases are TGTGCCAGCACCGATACCGGGAACACCTACGAGCAGTACTTC. Protein sequence: CASTDTGNTYEQYF.

In DNA form, the CDR3 reads TGTGCCAGCAGCTTAGGGTCGGGACAAGAGACCCAGTACTTC. Its translation is CASSLGSGQETQYF. The chain is built from TRBV7-6 and TRBJ2-5; tentative D call: TRBD2 (5 bases). From germline, CDR1 is SGHVS and CDR2 FNYEAQ. With 1 base removed from V and 2 bases from J, the gap between germline ends came to 8 bases. The CDR3 has 14 residues.

The chain links TRBV6-6 to TRBJ2-5; D not certain. V was clipped by 5 bases and J by 4 bases, with 20 bases between them. The CDR3 sequence is 16 residues long. CDR1 MNHNY and CDR2 SVGAGI come from the germline V gene (reference sequence). The DNA for the CDR3 is TGTGCCAGCAGTGGATCATATTCGGCTCGAGGAGAGACCCAGTACTTC. This codes for CASSGSYSARGETQYF.

The chain is built from TRBV25-1 and TRBJ1-4, with D possibly being TRBD1 (5 bases). The CDR3 is made up of 16 amino acids. CDR1 is MGHDK and CDR2 is SYGVNS in the germline V gene. V gave up 6 bases and J gave up 1 base, with 15 bases separating them. CDR3 amino acids: CASSGAGHQTNEKLFF. The CDR3 region has the DNA TGTGCCAGCAGCGGGGCTGGACACCAAACTAATGAAAAACTGTTTTTT.

The chain carries TRBV19 and TRBJ1-5; no clear D. This CDR3 has 13 residues. Germline CDR1 and CDR2: LNHDA and SQIVND (reference sequence). Trimming took off 2 bases at V and 3 bases at J, with 5 bases between the two ends. Written as DNA, the CDR3 is TGTGCCAGTAGTATACCGTACAATCAGCCCCAGCATTTT. It codes for CASSIPYNQPQHF.

This clone occurred a few times. This CDR3 is CASSYSTGYGYTF. DNA of the CDR3: TGTGCCAGCAGTTACTCGACGGGCTATGGCTACACCTTC. The chain has TRBV6-5 and TRBJ1-2; D is undetermined. CDR3 length: 13 amino acids. The germline V gene encodes CDR1 MNHEY and CDR2 SVGAGI. Trimming removed 0 bases at V and 4 bases at J, with 6 bases between.

The V and J genes are TRBV2 and TRBJ2-7; the D is unclear. V lost 6 bases, J lost 0 bases, and 9 bases lay in between. Germline CDR1 reads SNHLY; CDR2 reads FYNNEI. CDR3 length: 13 residues. CDR3 DNA sequence: TGTGCCAGCAGCCGTGATTACTCCTACGAGCAGTACTTC. It is translated as CASSRDYSYEQYF.

In this sample, this clone turned up a few times. The chain is built from TRBV27 and TRBJ1-2; 7 nucleotides match TRBD1. Trimming cost V 0 bases and J 6 bases; bases outside gene matches: 7. This CDR3 is built from 15 residues. Germline CDR1 MNHEY, CDR2 SMNVEV (reference sequence). Here the CDR3 reads CASSLSKGTVNGYTF. CDR3 DNA: TGTGCCAGCAGTTTATCGAAGGGGACAGTAAATGGCTACACCTTC.

The CDR3 DNA reads TGTGCCAGCAGCTTAAGTCCCGCACAGAACGAGCAGTACTTC. It encodes CASSLSPAQNEQYF. This sequence joins TRBV7-3 and TRBJ2-7; no clear D. CDR3 length equals 14 residues. Per the germline V gene, CDR1 is SGHTA and CDR2 is FQGTGA. Trimming took off 1 base at V and 5 bases at J, with 12 bases between the two ends. The variable domain in full, with the rest retrieved from reference TRBV7-3 and TRBJ2-7, is GAGVSQTPSNKVTEKGKYVELRCDPISGHTALYWYRQSLGQGPEFLIYFQGTGAADDSGLPNDRFFAVRPEGSVSTLKIQRTERGDSAVYLCASSLSPAQNEQYFGPGTRLTVT.

The chain has TRBV4-3 and TRBJ2-7; perhaps TRBD2 as D (6 bases). Germline V lookup: CDR1 LGHNA, CDR2 YSLEER. CDR3 length: 16 residues. The germline V and J ends were trimmed by 4 bases and 4 bases, with 20 bases remaining between them. CDR3 in amino acids: CASSRADGGSGYEQYF. The CDR3 coding sequence is TGCGCCAGCAGCCGGGCGGACGGGGGTAGTGGTTACGAGCAGTACTTC.

V is TRBV2 and J is TRBJ1-5; D remains ambiguous. The CDR3 spans 13 residues. The V end lost 4 bases, the J end lost 6 bases, and 10 bases lay between the germline ends. Germline V lookup: CDR1 SNHLY, CDR2 FYNNEI. The CDR3 reads CASSGTAVQPQHF. As DNA, the CDR3 is TGTGCCAGCAGTGGGACCGCGGTTCAGCCCCAGCATTTT.

The gene calls are TRBV11-3 and TRBJ2-7, with 8 bases matching TRBD1. The V gene end was trimmed by 1 base and the J gene end by 3 bases; junction bases not matched to a gene: 5. CDR1 SGHNT and CDR2 YENEEA come from the germline V gene. The CDR3 loop spans 15 amino acids. CDR3 amino acids: CASSLADRGSYEQYF. The CDR3 region has the DNA TGTGCCAGCAGCTTAGCAGACAGGGGAAGCTACGAGCAGTACTTC.

This CDR3 reads CASSTHWRAATEAFF. CDR3 sequence (DNA): TGTGCCAGCAGCACCCATTGGAGGGCTGCCACTGAAGCTTTCTTT. This chain connects TRBV9 to TRBJ1-1; D is unresolved. V dropped 4 bases and J dropped 4 bases, with 17 bases sitting between them. The CDR3 runs 15 residues. Germline V gene lookup returns CDR1 SGDLS and CDR2 YYNGEE. The variable domain in full, with the rest retrieved from reference TRBV9 and TRBJ1-1, is DSGVTQTPKHLITATGQRVTLRCSPRSGDLSVYWYQQSLDQGLQFLIQYYNGEERAKGNILERFSAQQFPDLHSELNLSSLELGDSALYFCASSTHWRAATEAFFGQGTRLTVV.

The chain links TRBV11-3 to TRBJ2-7; 10 bases fit TRBD2. Germline V gene data show CDR1 as SGHNT and CDR2 as YENEEA. The CDR3 loop spans 14 amino acids. V was pared by 5 bases and J by 0 bases, with 1 base of the junction left unmatched. This CDR3 reads CASSRTSGSYEQYF. CDR3 DNA: TGTGCCAGCAGCCGGACTAGCGGCTCCTACGAGCAGTACTTC.

This CDR3 is CASSYRARGRYEQYF. The DNA for the CDR3 is TGTGCCAGCAGTTATCGAGCGAGAGGAAGGTACGAGCAGTACTTC. The chain has TRBV6-5 and TRBJ2-7; no firm D call. Germline V gene lookup returns CDR1 MNHEY and CDR2 SVGAGI. This CDR3 has 15 amino acids. Trimming left V 3 bases short and J 4 bases short, with 16 bases between.

The gene calls are TRBV30 and TRBJ2-3; TRBD1 matches at 8 bases. Germline values: CDR1 GTSNPN, CDR2 SVGIG (reference sequence). There are 13 residues in the CDR3. V lost 4 bases, J lost 6 bases, and 6 bases stayed unmatched. CDR3 region: CAWTRDRGDTQYF. The CDR3 DNA reads TGTGCCTGGACGCGTGACAGGGGTGATACGCAGTATTTT. The variable domain in full, with the rest retrieved from reference TRBV30 and TRBJ2-3, is SQTIHQWPATLVQPVGSPLSLECTVEGTSNPNLYWYRQAAGRGLQLLFYSVGIGQISSEVPQNLSASRPQDRQFILSSKKLLLSDSGFYLCAWTRDRGDTQYFGPGTRLTVL.